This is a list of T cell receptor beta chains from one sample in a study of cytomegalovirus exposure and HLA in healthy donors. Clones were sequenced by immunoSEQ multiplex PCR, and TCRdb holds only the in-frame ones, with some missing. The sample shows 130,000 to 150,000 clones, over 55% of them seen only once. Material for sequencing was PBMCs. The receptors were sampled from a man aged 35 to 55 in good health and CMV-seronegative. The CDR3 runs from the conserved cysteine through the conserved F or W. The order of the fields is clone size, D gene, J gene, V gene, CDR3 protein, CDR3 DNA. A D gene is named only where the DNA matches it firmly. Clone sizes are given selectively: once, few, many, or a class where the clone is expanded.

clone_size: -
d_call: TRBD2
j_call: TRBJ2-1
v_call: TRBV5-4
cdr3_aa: CASSRSGRAYNEQFF
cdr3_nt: TGTGCCAGCAGCAGGAGCGGGAGGGCCTACAATGAGCAGTTCTTC

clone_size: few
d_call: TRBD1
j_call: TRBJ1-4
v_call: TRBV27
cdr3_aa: CASSRQGYNEKLFF
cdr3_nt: TGTGCCAGCAGCCGACAGGGATATAATGAAAAACTGTTTTTT

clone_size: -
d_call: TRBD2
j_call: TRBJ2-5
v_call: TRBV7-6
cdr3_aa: CASGRRGLQETQYF
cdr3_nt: TGTGCCAGCGGGCGGCGGGGACTACAAGAGACCCAGTACTTC

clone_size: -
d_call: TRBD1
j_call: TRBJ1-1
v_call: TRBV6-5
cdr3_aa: CASSYRGQGTNTEAFF
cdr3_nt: TGTGCCAGCAGTTACCGTGGACAGGGTACGAACACTGAAGCTTTCTTT

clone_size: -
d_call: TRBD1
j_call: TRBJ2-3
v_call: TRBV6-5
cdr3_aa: CASSYSGRGTDTQYF
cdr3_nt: TGTGCCAGCAGTTACTCGGGCAGGGGGACAGATACGCAGTATTTT

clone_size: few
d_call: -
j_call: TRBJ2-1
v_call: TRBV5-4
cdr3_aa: CASSFGLGAAYNEQFF
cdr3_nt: TGTGCCAGCAGCTTCGGCCTGGGAGCGGCCTACAATGAGCAGTTCTTC

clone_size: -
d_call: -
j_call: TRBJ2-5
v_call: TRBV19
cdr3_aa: CASSRGEAGETQYF
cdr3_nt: TGTGCCAGTAGTAGGGGGGAAGCAGGGGAGACCCAGTACTTC

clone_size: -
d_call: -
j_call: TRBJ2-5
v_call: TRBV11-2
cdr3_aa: CASSLDLLQETQYF
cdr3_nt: TGTGCCAGCAGCTTAGATTTACTCCAAGAGACCCAGTACTTC

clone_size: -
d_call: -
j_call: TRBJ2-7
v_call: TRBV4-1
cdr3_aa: CASSRTPLAELKGSEQYF
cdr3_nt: TGCGCCAGCAGCCGTACCCCACTAGCAGAACTCAAGGGGTCCGAGCAGTACTTC

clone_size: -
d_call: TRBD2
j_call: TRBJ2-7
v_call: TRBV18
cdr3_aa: CASSDSGGYEQYF
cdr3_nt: TGTGCCAGCTCGGATAGCGGGGGGTACGAGCAGTACTTC

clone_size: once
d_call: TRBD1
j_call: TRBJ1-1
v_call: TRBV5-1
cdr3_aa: CASFSTTGSNTEAFF
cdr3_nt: TGCGCCAGCTTCTCAACGACAGGGTCGAACACTGAAGCTTTCTTT

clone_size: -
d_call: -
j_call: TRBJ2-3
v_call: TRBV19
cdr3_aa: CASSVRDTGPDTQYF
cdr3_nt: TGTGCCAGTAGTGTAAGGGACACGGGGCCGGATACGCAGTATTTT

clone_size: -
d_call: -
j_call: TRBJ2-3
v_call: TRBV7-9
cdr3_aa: CASSLGGPTDTQYF
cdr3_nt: TGTGCCAGCAGCTTAGGGGGGCCTACAGATACGCAGTATTTT

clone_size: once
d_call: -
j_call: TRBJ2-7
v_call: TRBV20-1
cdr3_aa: CRAGDSYEQYF
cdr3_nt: TGCAGGGCAGGGGACTCCTACGAGCAGTACTTC

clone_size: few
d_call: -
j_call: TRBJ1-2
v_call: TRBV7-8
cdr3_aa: CASGSPETALYGYTF
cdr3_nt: TGTGCCAGCGGATCACCCGAAACAGCCCTCTATGGCTACACCTTC

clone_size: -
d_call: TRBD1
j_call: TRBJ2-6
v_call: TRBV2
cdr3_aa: CASSVSRAGGSSGANVLTF
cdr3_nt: TGTGCCAGCAGTGTTTCCAGGGCAGGGGGCTCTTCCGGGGCCAACGTCCTGACTTTC

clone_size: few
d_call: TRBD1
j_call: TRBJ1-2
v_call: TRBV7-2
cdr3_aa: CASSLETGNYGYTF
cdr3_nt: TGTGCCAGCAGCTTAGAGACAGGGAACTATGGCTACACCTTC

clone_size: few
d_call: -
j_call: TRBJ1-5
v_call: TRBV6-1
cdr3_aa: CASSEGNRPQHF
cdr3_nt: TGTGCCAGCAGTGAAGGAAATAGGCCCCAGCATTTT

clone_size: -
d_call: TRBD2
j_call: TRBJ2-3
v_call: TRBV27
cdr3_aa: CASSLLGEGDTQYF
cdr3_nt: TGTGCCAGCAGTTTGCTCGGGGAGGGAGATACGCAGTATTTT

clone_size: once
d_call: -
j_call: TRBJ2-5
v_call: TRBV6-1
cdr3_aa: CASSVFGETQYF
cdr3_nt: TGTGCCAGCAGTGTTTTCGGGGAGACCCAGTACTTC

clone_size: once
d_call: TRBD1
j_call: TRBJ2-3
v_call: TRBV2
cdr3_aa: CASSEFGQGSTDTQYF
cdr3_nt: TGTGCCAGCAGTGAATTCGGACAGGGAAGCACAGATACGCAGTATTTT

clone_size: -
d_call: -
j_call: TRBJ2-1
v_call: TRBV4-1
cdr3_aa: CASSPKPEAGNEQFF
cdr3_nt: TGCGCCAGCAGCCCAAAACCCGAGGCTGGCAATGAGCAGTTCTTC

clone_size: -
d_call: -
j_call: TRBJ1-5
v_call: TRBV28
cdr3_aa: CASSSDTGPLSNQPQHF
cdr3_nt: TGTGCCAGCAGTTCTGATACAGGGCCTCTTAGCAATCAGCCCCAGCATTTT

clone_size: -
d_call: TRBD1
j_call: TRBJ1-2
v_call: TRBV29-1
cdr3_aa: CSATLQGNYGYTF
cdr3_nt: TGCAGCGCCACCCTACAGGGGAACTATGGCTACACCTTC

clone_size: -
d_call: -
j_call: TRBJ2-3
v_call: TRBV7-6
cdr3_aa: CASSFTQAPTTHTQYF
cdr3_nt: TGTGCCAGCAGCTTTACCCAGGCGCCCACCACTCATACGCAGTATTTT

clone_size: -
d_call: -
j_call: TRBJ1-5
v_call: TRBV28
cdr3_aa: CASSVPLSDQPQHF
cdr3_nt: TGTGCCAGCAGTGTTCCTCTCTCGGATCAGCCCCAGCATTTT

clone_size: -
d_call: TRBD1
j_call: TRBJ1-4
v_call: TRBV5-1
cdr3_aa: CASSRGTDEKLFF
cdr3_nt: TGCGCCAGCAGCCGCGGGACAGATGAAAAACTGTTTTTT

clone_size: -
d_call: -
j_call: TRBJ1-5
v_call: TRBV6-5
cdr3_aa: CASSEFDSQPQHF
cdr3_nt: TGTGCCAGCAGTGAATTCGACAGCCAGCCCCAGCATTTT

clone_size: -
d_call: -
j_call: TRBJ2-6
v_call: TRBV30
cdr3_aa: CAWGQEVVAGANVLTF
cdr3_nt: TGTGCCTGGGGCCAGGAGGTCGTGGCTGGGGCCAACGTCCTGACTTTC

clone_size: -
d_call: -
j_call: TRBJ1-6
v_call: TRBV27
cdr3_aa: CASSLAGISYNSPLHF
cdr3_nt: TGTGCCAGCAGTTTAGCAGGGATCTCCTATAATTCACCCCTCCACTTT

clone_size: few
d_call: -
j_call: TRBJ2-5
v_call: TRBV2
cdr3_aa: CASSHRVQETQYF
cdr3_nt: TGTGCCAGCAGTCACAGGGTCCAGGAGACCCAGTACTTC

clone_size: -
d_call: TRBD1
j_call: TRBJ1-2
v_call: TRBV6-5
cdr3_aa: CASTMGQGYYGYTF
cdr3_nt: TGTGCCAGCACCATGGGACAGGGTTACTATGGCTACACCTTC

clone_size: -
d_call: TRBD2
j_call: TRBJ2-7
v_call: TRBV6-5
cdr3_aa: CASRSGGYEQYF
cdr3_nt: TGTGCCAGCAGGTCCGGGGGGTACGAGCAGTACTTC

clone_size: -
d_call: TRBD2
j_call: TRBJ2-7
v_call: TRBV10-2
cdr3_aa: CASRPRLAGGREQYF
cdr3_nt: TGCGCCAGCAGGCCGAGACTAGCGGGAGGGCGGGAGCAGTACTTC

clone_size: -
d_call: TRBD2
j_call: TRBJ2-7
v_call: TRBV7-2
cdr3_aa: CASSPEGTSGSYEQYF
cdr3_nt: TGTGCCAGCAGCCCTGAGGGGACTAGCGGTTCTTACGAGCAGTACTTC

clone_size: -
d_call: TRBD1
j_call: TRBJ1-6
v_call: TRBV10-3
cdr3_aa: CAIRPGTGEGSPLHF
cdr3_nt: TGTGCCATCAGGCCCGGGACAGGGGAAGGTTCACCCCTCCACTTT

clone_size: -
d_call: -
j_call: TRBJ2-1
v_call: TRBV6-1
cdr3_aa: CASSVQQGLGEQFF
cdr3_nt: TGTGCCAGCAGTGTCCAGCAGGGGCTGGGTGAGCAGTTCTTC

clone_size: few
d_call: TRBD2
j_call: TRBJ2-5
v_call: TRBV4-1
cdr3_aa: CASSQAQGLVQETQYF
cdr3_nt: TGCGCCAGCAGCCAAGCCCAGGGACTAGTCCAAGAGACCCAGTACTTC

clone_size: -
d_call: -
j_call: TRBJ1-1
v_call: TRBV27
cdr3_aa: CASSQIRPGHQPAFF
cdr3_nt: TGTGCCAGCAGCCAAATAAGACCCGGACACCAGCCCGCTTTCTTT

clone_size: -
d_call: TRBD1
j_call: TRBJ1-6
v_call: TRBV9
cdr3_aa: CASSTSRGANSPLHF
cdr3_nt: TGTGCCAGCAGCACCTCCAGGGGGGCTAATTCACCCCTCCACTTT

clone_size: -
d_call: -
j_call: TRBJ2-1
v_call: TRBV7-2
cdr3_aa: CASSADSFSSYNEQFF
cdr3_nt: TGTGCCAGCAGCGCGGACAGCTTCAGCTCCTACAATGAGCAGTTCTTC